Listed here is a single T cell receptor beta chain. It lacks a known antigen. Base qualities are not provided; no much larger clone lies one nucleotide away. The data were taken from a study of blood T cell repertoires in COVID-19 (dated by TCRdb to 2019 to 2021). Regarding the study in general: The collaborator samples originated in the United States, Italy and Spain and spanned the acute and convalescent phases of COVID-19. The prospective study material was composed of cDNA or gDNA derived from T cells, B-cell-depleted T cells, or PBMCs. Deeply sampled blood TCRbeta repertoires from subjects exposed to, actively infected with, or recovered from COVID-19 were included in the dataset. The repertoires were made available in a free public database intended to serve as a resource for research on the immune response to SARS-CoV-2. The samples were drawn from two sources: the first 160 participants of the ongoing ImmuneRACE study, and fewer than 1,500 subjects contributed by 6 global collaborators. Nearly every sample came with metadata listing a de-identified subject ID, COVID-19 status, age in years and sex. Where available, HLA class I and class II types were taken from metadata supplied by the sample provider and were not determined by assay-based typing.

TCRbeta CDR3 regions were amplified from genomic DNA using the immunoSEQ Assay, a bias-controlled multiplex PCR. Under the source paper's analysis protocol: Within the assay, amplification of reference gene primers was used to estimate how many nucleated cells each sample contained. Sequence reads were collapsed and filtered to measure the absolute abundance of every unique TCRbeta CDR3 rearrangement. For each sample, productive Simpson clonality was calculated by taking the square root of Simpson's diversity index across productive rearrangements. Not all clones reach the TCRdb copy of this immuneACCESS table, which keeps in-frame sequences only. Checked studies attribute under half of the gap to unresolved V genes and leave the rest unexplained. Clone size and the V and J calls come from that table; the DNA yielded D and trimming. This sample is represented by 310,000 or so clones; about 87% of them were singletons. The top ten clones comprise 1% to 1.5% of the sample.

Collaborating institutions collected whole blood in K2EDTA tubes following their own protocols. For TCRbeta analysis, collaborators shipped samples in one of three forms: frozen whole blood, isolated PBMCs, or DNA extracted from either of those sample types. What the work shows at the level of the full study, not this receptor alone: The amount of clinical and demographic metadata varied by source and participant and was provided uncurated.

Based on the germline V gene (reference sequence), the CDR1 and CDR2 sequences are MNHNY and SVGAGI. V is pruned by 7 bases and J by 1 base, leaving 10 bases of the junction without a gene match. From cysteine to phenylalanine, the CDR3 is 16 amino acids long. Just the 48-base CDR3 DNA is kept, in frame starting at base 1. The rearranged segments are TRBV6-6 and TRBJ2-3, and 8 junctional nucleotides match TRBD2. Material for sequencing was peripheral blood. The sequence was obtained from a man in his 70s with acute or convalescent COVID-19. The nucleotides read TGTGCCAGCAAAACAAGGGCGACTAGCGGCACAGATACGCAGTATTTT. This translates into CASKTRATSGTDTQYF.